These 7 T cell receptor beta chains share one sample of origin, sequenced in a study of CXCR3-negative and CXCR3-positive naive CD8 T cells. Notes on the study in general: Compared with CXCR3-negative naive cells, CXCR3-positive naive cells showed more hydrophobic TRB CDR3s.

The antigens these receptors bind are not known. The TRB libraries of cDNA were built by UMI-labeled 5' RACE. TCRdb re-called the 5' RACE reads and shows each CDR3 protein once, DNA omitted. This sample contains about 6,800 distinct CDR3 sequences. The sequenced sample consisted of naive CXCR3+ CD8+ T cells from blood. Subset specified: CD45RO-CCR7+CD27+CD95- naive CD8+ T cells expressing CXCR3 (TNR3+). All receptors derive from a human donor in good health. Some clones in this sample may be carry-over from other donors' samples.

This chain joins TRBV20-1 and TRBJ2-5; as DNA is missing, the TRBD2 call by TCRdb cannot be tested. The CDR3 covers 18 residues. Germline CDR1 and CDR2: DFQATT and SNEGSKA (reference sequence). The CDR3 is CSARDAEGGTKSQETQYF.

Its frequency marks this clonotype as medium-sized. The chain uses TRBV28 and TRBJ2-7; as DNA is missing, the TRBD1 call by TCRdb cannot be tested. Germline CDR1 is MDHEN and CDR2 is SYDVKM. The CDR3 runs to 15 residues. The CDR3 is CASSSIRDRRGEQYF.

The V gene is TRBV5-4, the J gene TRBJ1-1; TCRdb calls TRBD1, which cannot be checked without DNA. Per the germline V gene, CDR1 is SGHNT and CDR2 is YYREEE (reference sequence). The CDR3 consists of 14 residues. CDR3 residues: CASSTNPGGSEAFF.

The chain employs TRBV2 and TRBJ2-5; TCRdb proposes TRBD1, but this gene call is untestable without DNA. The CDR3 is 14 amino acids. Germline-derived CDR1 and CDR2 are SNHLY and FYNNEI. The CDR3 sequence: CASQDPRVQETQYF. Complete variable domain (other parts from reference TRBV2 and TRBJ2-5): EPEVTQTPSHQVTQMGQEVILRCVPISNHLYFYWYRQILGQKVEFLVSFYNNEISEKSEIFDDQFSVERPDGSNFTLKIRSTKLEDSAMYFCASQDPRVQETQYFGPGTRLLVL.

J is TRBJ2-7 and V is TRBV29-1; TCRdb designates TRBD2, a call that cannot be tested without DNA. Germline V CDR1 and CDR2: SQVTM, ANQGSEA. The CDR3 is 12 residues long. The CDR3 protein is CSVGTNSYEQYF.

CDR3 sequence reads: CASSYSGLVKSTDTQYF. The chain combines TRBV6-5 with TRBJ2-3. Per the germline V gene, CDR1 is MNHEY and CDR2 is SVGAGI. The CDR3 contains 17 residues.

The chain has TRBV12-3 or TRBV12-4 and TRBJ1-1; TCRdb's D call of TRBD1 is untestable without DNA. The CDR3 is made up of 14 amino acids. The CDR3 region is CASRPWTDLTEAFF.